Below, 10 T cell receptor beta chains from the same sample are listed, as sequenced in a study of shared clonotypes between healthy human individuals. Method: immunoSEQ multiplex PCR; TCRdb's copy keeps in-frame clones and lacks some. The data show millions of clones, with around 90% seen just once and more than 0.12% held by the top ten. The sequenced sample was naive CD4+ T cells sorted from blood. Regarding subset: CD45RA+ positively selected. These receptor sequences come from a man between 18 and 29 years old in good health.

This chain connects TRBV5-1 to TRBJ2-2, with D possibly being TRBD2 (6 bases). CDR1 and CDR2 from the germline V gene are SGHRS and YFSETQ. V lost 3 bases to trimming and J lost 3 bases, with 18 bases between them. This CDR3 has 17 amino acids. CDR3 region: CASSSLGLPTHTGELFF. CDR3 nucleotide sequence: TGCGCCAGCAGCTCGTTGGGACTTCCAACCCACACCGGGGAGCTGTTTTTT.

V gene TRBV10-3 combines with J gene TRBJ2-7, with D uncertain. V was trimmed by 0 bases and J by 3 bases, leaving 6 bases between them. From germline, CDR1 is ENHRY and CDR2 SYGVKD. This CDR3 is 13 amino acids long. CDR3 in amino acids: CAISESSVYEQYF. The CDR3 nucleotides are TGTGCCATCAGTGAGTCGTCAGTCTACGAGCAGTACTTC.

As concerns this clone: Other DNA sequences in the same sample also yield this CDR3. The V call is TRBV7-8, the J call TRBJ2-7; TRBD1 might be the D (6 bases). Trimming shortened V by 2 bases and J by 3 bases, and 8 bases separated the two germline ends. CDR1 and CDR2 (germline): SGHVS, FQNEAQ. The CDR3 totals 13 residues. Here the CDR3 DNA reads TGTGCCAGCAGCTTAACAGGGTACTACGAGCAGTACTTC. Protein: CASSLTGYYEQYF.

The chain couples TRBV19 to TRBJ2-1; TRBD2 aligns across 15 bases. The CDR3 totals 16 residues. V dropped 0 bases and J dropped 10; count of bases not matched to a gene: 4. CDR1 and CDR2 (germline): LNHDA, SQIVND (reference sequence). CDR3 loop: CASSIDRTSGREEQFF. CDR3 nucleotides: TGTGCCAGTAGTATAGATCGGACTAGCGGGAGGGAGGAGCAGTTCTTC.

This clone was seen just once. DNA of the CDR3: TGTGCCATCAGATCCAGGGACAGGGGAACCGGGGAGCTGTTTTTT. As protein: CAIRSRDRGTGELFF. The rearrangement links TRBV10-3 to TRBJ2-2; 10 bases agree with TRBD1. Unmatched junction bases numbered 6, after V lost 6 bases and J lost 5 bases. The germline V gene encodes CDR1 ENHRY and CDR2 SYGVKD. The CDR3 extends over 15 amino acids.

This chain uses TRBV5-6 with TRBJ1-4; TRBD1 is a possible D gene (6 bases). CDR3 size: 15 residues. V was pared by 1 base and J by 7 bases, with 14 bases between. The germline gives CDR1 SGHDT, CDR2 YYEEEE. The CDR3 reads CASSLTGGPGEKLFF. In DNA form, the CDR3 reads TGTGCCAGCAGCTTGACGGGGGGGCCGGGTGAAAAACTGTTTTTT.

The V call is TRBV28, the J call TRBJ1-2, with TRBD1 as a possible D gene (5 bases). Germline V gene lookup returns CDR1 MDHEN and CDR2 SYDVKM. Trimming took 6 bases from V and 2 from J, leaving 19 bases between them. The CDR3 sequence is 16 residues long. The CDR3 nucleotides read TGTGCCAGCAGCGCCCGCCCCCTGACAGTGAACTATGGCTACACCTTC. It specifies CASSARPLTVNYGYTF.

In its sample, this clone was seen once. DNA of the CDR3: TGTGCCAGTAGTATGTCGCCAGTGGTGCAGTTCTTC. This gives the protein CASSMSPVVQFF. The rearrangement uses TRBV19 and TRBJ2-1, with D unresolved. This CDR3 has 12 amino acids. V lost 3 bases to trimming and J lost 12 bases, with 12 bases between them. Germline lookup yields CDR1 LNHDA and CDR2 SQIVND (reference sequence).

The gene calls are TRBV5-4 and TRBJ2-7; 7 bases are shared with TRBD1. The V gene's germline CDR1 is SGHNT and CDR2 YYREEE (reference sequence). Unmatched junction bases numbered 6, after V lost 4 bases and J lost 2 bases. This CDR3 is 14 amino acids long. DNA of the CDR3: TGTGCCAGCAGCCAGGACAGGTGGGCCTACGAGCAGTACTTC. Translating gives CASSQDRWAYEQYF.

In its sample, this clone was seen once. This sequence joins TRBV4-1 and TRBJ2-3; TRBD1 matches at 8 bases. V dropped 3 bases and J dropped 4; count of bases not matched to a gene: 9. The length of the CDR3 is 16 residues. The germline V gene encodes CDR1 MGHRA and CDR2 YSYEKL. CDR3 in amino acids: CASSHPRTGPADTQYF. The CDR3 coding sequence is TGCGCCAGCAGCCACCCGAGGACAGGGCCGGCAGATACGCAGTATTTT.